This T cell receptor beta chain is drawn from a study of blood T cell repertoires in COVID-19. Sequencing used immunoSEQ multiplex PCR; TCRdb keeps in-frame clones, though not all of them. The sample shows roughly 170,000 clones, more than 70% of them seen only once. Sequenced material: PBMCs or T cells enriched from blood (not recorded which). The clonotype was recovered from a woman in her forties or fifties in a cohort exposed to, infected with or recovered from COVID-19 (not recorded which).

This CDR3 reads CASSLWSGSGNTIYF. The CDR3 DNA sequence: TGTGCCAGCAGTTTATGGTCAGGTTCTGGAAACACCATATATTTT. The chain carries TRBV28 and TRBJ1-3; D gene unclear. Germline V lookup: CDR1 MDHEN, CDR2 SYDVKM. V lost 0 bases to trimming and J lost 1 base, with 7 bases between them. This CDR3 region has 15 residues.